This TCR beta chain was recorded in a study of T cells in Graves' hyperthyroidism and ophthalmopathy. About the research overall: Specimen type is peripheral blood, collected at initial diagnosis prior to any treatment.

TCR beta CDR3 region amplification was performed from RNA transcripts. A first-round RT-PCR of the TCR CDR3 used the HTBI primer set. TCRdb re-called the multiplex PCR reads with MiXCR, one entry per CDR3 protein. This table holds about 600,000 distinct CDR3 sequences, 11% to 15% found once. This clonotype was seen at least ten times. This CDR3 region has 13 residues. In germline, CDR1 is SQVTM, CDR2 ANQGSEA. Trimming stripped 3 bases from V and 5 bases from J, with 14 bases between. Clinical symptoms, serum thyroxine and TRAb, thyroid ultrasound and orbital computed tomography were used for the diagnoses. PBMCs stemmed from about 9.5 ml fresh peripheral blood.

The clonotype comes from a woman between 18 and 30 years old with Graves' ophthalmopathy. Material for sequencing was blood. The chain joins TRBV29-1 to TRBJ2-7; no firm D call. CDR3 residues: CSVDVGSRDEQYF. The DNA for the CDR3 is TGCAGCGTTGACGTGGGGTCACGGGACGAGCAGTACTTC.